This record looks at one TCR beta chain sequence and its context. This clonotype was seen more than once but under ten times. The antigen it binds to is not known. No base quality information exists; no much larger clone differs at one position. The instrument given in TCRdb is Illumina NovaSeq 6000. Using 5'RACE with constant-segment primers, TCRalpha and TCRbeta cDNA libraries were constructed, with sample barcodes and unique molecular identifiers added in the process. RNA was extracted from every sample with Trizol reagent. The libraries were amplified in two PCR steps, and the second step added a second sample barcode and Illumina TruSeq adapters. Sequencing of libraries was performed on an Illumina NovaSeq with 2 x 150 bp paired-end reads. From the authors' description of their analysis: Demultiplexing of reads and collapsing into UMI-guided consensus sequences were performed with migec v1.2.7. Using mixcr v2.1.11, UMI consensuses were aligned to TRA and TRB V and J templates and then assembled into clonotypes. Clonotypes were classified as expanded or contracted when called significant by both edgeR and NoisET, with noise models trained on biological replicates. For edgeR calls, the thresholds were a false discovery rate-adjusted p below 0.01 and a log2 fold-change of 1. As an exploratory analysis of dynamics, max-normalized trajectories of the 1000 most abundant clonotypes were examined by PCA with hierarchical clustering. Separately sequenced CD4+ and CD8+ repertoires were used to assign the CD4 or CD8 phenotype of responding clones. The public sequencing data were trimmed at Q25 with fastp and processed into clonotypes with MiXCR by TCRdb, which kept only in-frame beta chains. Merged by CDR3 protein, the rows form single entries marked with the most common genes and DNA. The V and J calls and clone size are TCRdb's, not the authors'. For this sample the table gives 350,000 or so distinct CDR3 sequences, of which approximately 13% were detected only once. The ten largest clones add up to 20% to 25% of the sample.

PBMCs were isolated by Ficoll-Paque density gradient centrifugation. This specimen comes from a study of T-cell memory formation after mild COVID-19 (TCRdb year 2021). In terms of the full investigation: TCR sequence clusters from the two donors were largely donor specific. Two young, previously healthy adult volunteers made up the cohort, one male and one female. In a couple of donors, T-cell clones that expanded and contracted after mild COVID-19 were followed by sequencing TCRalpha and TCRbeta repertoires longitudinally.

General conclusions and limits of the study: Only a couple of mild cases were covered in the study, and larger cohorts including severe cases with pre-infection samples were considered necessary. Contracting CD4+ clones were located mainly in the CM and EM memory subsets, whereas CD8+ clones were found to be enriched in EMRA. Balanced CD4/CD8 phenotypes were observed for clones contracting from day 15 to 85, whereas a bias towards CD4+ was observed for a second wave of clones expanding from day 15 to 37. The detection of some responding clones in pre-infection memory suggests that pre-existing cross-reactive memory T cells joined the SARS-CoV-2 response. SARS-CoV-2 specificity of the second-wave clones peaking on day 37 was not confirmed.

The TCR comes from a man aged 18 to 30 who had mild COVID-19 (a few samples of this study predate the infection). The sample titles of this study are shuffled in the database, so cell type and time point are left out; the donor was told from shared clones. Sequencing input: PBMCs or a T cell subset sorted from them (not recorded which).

Here is the DNA: TGTGCCAGCAGCTTAGCGCCTGCGATACCCCCAGCCAAAAACATTCAGTACTTC. This translates into CASSLAPAIPPAKNIQYF. The chain employs TRBV7-2 and TRBJ2-4; the D gene lacks a confident call. At the junction V is shortened by 0 bases and J by 0 bases, with 15 bases in between. Measured from the cysteine to the phenylalanine, the CDR3 is 18 residues long. CDR3 DNA is the only sequence kept; it has 54 bases, read in frame from the first base. CDR1 is given as SGHTA and CDR2 as FQGNSA, both from the germline V gene. Extended through the reference TRBV7-2 and TRBJ2-4 proteins, this CDR3 yields the full variable domain: GAGVSQSPSNKVTEKGKDVELRCDPISGHTALYWYRQSLGQGLEFLIYFQGNSAPDKSGLPSDRFSAERTGGSVSTLTIQRTQQEDSAVYLCASSLAPAIPPAKNIQYFGAGTRLSVL.